A selection of T cell receptor beta chains follows, all from one sample in a study of cytomegalovirus exposure and HLA in healthy donors. Sequencing was performed with immunoSEQ multiplex PCR; in TCRdb, only in-frame clones are kept and a portion is missing. The sample consists of 150,000 to 200,000 clones, about 76% of them appearing once. Sequenced input: PBMCs. The receptor source for this set is a female donor in good health and CMV-seronegative. The CDR3 runs from the conserved cysteine through the conserved F or W. Some rows mark clone size as missing; the rest say once, few, many or name a class of expanded clone.

TRBV25-1	13	few	TRBJ1-2	CASTPSASGGYTF
TRBV10-3	15	NA	TRBJ1-1	CAISEQGALNTEAFF
TRBV5-1	17	NA	TRBJ2-1	CASSLLTTGTSGGQQFF
TRBV18	14	once	TRBJ2-7	CASAARTGEGEQYF
TRBV5-1	15	once	TRBJ2-2	CASSLAGLNTGELFF
TRBV27	18	NA	TRBJ2-3	CASARSLWTSGRLDTQYF
TRBV9	13	NA	TRBJ1-3	CASSTERGNTIYF
TRBV30	15	once	TRBJ2-1	CAWELAGTNYNEQFF
TRBV5-4	15	NA	TRBJ2-1	CASSLNRGIYNEQFF
TRBV30	14	NA	TRBJ2-2	CAWSKGSNTGELFF
TRBV10-1	13	NA	TRBJ1-1	CASSASGGTEAFF
TRBV5-4	14	few	TRBJ2-7	CASSSKGQTYEQYF
TRBV5-1	17	few	TRBJ2-5	CASSLVSGLAGQETQYF
TRBV27	15	once	TRBJ2-3	CASSAWSPGEDTQYF
TRBV28	12	NA	TRBJ2-7	CASGTQGKGQYF
TRBV6-5	15	once	TRBJ2-1	CASSLAANSYNEQFF
TRBV2	15	few	TRBJ2-3	CASSGRQGGTDTQYF